This T cell receptor (beta chain) stems from a study of cytomegalovirus exposure and HLA in healthy donors (TCRdb year 2017). For the study in its entirety: The roughly 670 repertoires of the first cohort and the approximately 110 validation repertoires were produced on the same platform, according to a later analysis. A separate validation cohort of roughly 120 different subjects was used in addition to the approximately 670-subject first cohort. The study combined high-throughput TCR immunosequencing, statistical association of individual TCRs with disease status, and machine learning to predict cytomegalovirus infection status. The aim of the study was to test whether cataloging public T cell receptors could identify signatures of past pathogen exposure. Study-wide conclusions, independent of this receptor: Subsequent analysis determined that TCRs grouped into clusters in the first cohort also showed a tendency toward co-occurrence across the 120 or so validation repertoires, and approximately 93% of cluster scores exceeded 0. The study listed approximately 150 TCR beta chains as associated with cytomegalovirus. A later analysis had no HLA typing for the validation cohort, so co-occurrence there was scored across all 110 or so repertoires. Most TCR sequences were seen in very few donors, while some public TCRs were found in many individuals. The authors suggested that the approach could potentially be extended to other disease states and immunological phenotypes. In vitro tests confirmed that a few of the cytomegalovirus-associated TCR beta chains recognize cytomegalovirus antigens. Cytomegalovirus status was reported to be diagnosed by the classifier with high specificity and sensitivity in both the original and validation cohorts.

The method behind the library was the immunoSEQ multiplex PCR assay. As for the original processing: To diagnose cytomegalovirus status from the catalog of TCR beta chain sequences, a statistical classification framework was built. Sourced from immuneACCESS, this table was stored by TCRdb with only in-frame sequences that have V and J called. A share of the clones is absent; for the studies checked, an unresolved V gene accounts for under half, and the remainder has no known explanation. V and J calls and clone size are as listed in that table; D and trimming were resolved from the DNA. In this sample the table shows about 74,000 clones, 94% of which occur a single time. The ten largest make up roughly 1.4% of the sample. The donors belonged to the validation cohort of around 120 subjects, which was separate from the approximately 700-subject first cohort. This clone turned up a few times. Its antigen is not yet known. Base qualities are not provided; no much larger clone lies one nucleotide away.

Via the germline V gene (reference sequence), CDR1 is SGHAT and CDR2 FQDESV. Germline trimming: 5 bases from V, 3 bases from J; junction bases outside gene matches: 9. The CDR3 has 15 amino acids, counting the end cysteine and phenylalanine. Only CDR3 DNA remains: 45 bases, in frame from the first base. The receptor comes from a man younger than 35 in good health and CMV-seropositive. Sequenced material: PBMCs. Recombination linked TRBV11-1 to TRBJ2-7, and TRBD1 aligns with 8 junction nucleotides. CDR3 reads: CASSARQGRFYEQYF. The bases are TGTGCCAGCAGCGCCCGACAGGGGCGATTCTACGAGCAGTACTTC.